The sequence of this T cell receptor beta chain was determined in a study of T cell responses to AZD1222 COVID-19 vaccine. Study-level background: Second-dose intervals of approximately 4 or approximately 12 weeks were pooled. General study results and limits: Only after the peak T cell response were repertoires sampled. Donor demographics were predominantly white British with a female majority; clonal diversity may be underestimated.

Trimming removed 0 bases from V and 5 bases from J, with 14 bases in between. This CDR3 region has 16 residues. The germline V gene has CDR1 LGHNA and CDR2 YSLEER. Method: immunoSEQ multiplex PCR; TCRdb's copy keeps in-frame clones and lacks some. The sample includes fewer than 130,000 clones, around 94% of them seen just once. A word on this clone: Its specificity is not known.

This chain uses TRBV4-3 with TRBJ1-5, with D uncertain. The TCR comes from an adult in good health. The sequencing here drew on peripheral blood, taken on day 0 of AZD1222 vaccination. The CDR3 reads CASSQDSGEGYQPQHF. The CDR3 nucleotides are TGCGCCAGCAGCCAAGACTCGGGTGAGGGCTATCAGCCCCAGCATTTT.